This T cell receptor beta chain came from a study of blood T cell repertoires in COVID-19. In the study overall: The United States, Italy and Spain were the sources of the acute and convalescent COVID-19 samples. Nucleic acid was either cDNA or gDNA, and it came from T cells, B-cell-depleted T cells, or PBMCs.

Some clones are missing from TCRdb's copy, which holds only in-frame ones; the method was immunoSEQ multiplex PCR. The data contain 200,000 to 300,000 clones, around 85% of them singletons. Trimming removed 4 bases from V and 3 bases from J, with 19 bases in between. Germline CDR1 is MDHEN and CDR2 is SYDVKM. This CDR3 is 16 amino acids long. The V and J genes are TRBV28 and TRBJ2-7; D possibly corresponds to TRBD2 (5 bases). The clonotype comes from a man in his sixties with acute or convalescent COVID-19. Sequencing was done on a sample of peripheral blood. CDR3 sequence: CASSSRGRGPNYEQYF. The CDR3 DNA reads TGTGCCAGCAGTTCCCGCGGGCGCGGACCCAACTACGAGCAGTACTTC. The full variable domain, completed using reference TRBV28 and TRBJ2-7, is DVKVTQSSRYLVKRTGEKVFLECVQDMDHENMFWYRQDPGLGLRLIYFSYDVKMKEKGDIPEGYSVSREKKERFSLILESASTNQTSMYLCASSSRGRGPNYEQYFGPGTRLTVT.